Listed here are 9 T cell receptor beta chains from one sample, sequenced in a study of blood T cell repertoires in COVID-19. Here immunoSEQ multiplex PCR was the method, and the copy in TCRdb shows in-frame clones only, minus some. The table has a few hundred thousand clones, 87% seen once. Sequencing input: PBMCs or T cells enriched from blood (not recorded which). The source is a man aged 25 to 45 who had recovered from COVID-19.

The chain links TRBV7-2 to TRBJ1-1; D remains ambiguous. Germline V CDR1 and CDR2: SGHTA, FQGNSA. V was trimmed by 4 bases and J by 0 bases, leaving 9 bases between them. This CDR3 has 14 amino acids. The CDR3 sequence: CASSSAAVNTEAFF. For the CDR3, the DNA is TGTGCCAGCAGCTCCGCTGCGGTGAACACTGAAGCTTTCTTT. Based on the CDR3 plus reference TRBV7-2 and TRBJ1-1, the full variable domain is GAGVSQSPSNKVTEKGKDVELRCDPISGHTALYWYRQSLGQGLEFLIYFQGNSAPDKSGLPSDRFSAERTGGSVSTLTIQRTQQEDSAVYLCASSSAAVNTEAFFGQGTRLTVV.

The chain employs TRBV19 and TRBJ1-4; D gene unclear. Trimming shortened V by 6 bases and J by 5 bases, and 7 bases separated the two germline ends. The CDR3 is made up of 12 amino acids. Germline CDR1 LNHDA, CDR2 SQIVND (reference sequence). The CDR3 region has the DNA TGTGCCAGTAGAAGGGAGAATGAAAAACTGTTTTTT. As protein: CASRRENEKLFF. Full variable domain (rest looked up from reference TRBV19 and TRBJ1-4): DGGITQSPKYLFRKEGQNVTLSCEQNLNHDAMYWYRQDPGQGLRLIYYSQIVNDFQKGDIAEGYSVSREKKESFPLTVTSAQKNPTAFYLCASRRENEKLFFGSGTQLSVL.

This chain joins TRBV5-5 and TRBJ1-1; 8 bases map to TRBD1. Trimming at V came to 3 bases and at J to 1 base, leaving 2 bases not matched to a gene. Germline V gives CDR1 SGHKS, CDR2 YYEKEE (reference sequence). This CDR3 has 14 amino acids. CDR3 DNA sequence: TGTGCCAGCAGCTCCGGGACAGGGAACACTGAAGCTTTCTTT. Encoded protein: CASSSGTGNTEAFF. Looking up the rest from reference TRBV5-5 and TRBJ1-1 gives the full variable domain: DAGVTQSPTHLIKTRGQQVTLRCSPISGHKSVSWYQQVLGQGPQFIFQYYEKEERGRGNFPDRFSARQFPNYSSELNVNALLLGDSALYLCASSSGTGNTEAFFGQGTRLTVV.

The gene calls are TRBV6-5 and TRBJ1-4; D call uncertain. The CDR3 contains 15 residues. Trimming removed 2 bases at V and 0 bases at J, with 7 bases between. CDR1 and CDR2 from the germline V gene are MNHEY and SVGAGI. Written as DNA, the CDR3 is TGTGCCAGCAGTTACGCGGGGACAACTAATGAAAAACTGTTTTTT. Translated: CASSYAGTTNEKLFF.

V gene TRBV30 combines with J gene TRBJ1-3; possible D gene TRBD1, 5 bases. Germline CDR1 is GTSNPN and CDR2 is SVGIG (reference sequence). This CDR3 is 14 amino acids long. The V gene lost 1 base and the J gene lost 0 bases, with 7 bases spanning the gap. The CDR3 DNA follows: TGTGCCTGGAGTGCAGGGCTCTCTGGAAACACCATATATTTT. Encoded protein: CAWSAGLSGNTIYF.

This chain joins TRBV7-8 and TRBJ2-5; 12 bases are a match to TRBD2. J was trimmed by 8 bases and V by 1 base; bases with no gene match: 8. Germline CDR1 and CDR2: SGHVS and FQNEAQ. The CDR3 has 16 residues. The CDR3 region has the DNA TGTGCCAGCAGCTTAGGGGATCCGGGACTAGCGGGTACCCAGTACTTC. Amino acid sequence: CASSLGDPGLAGTQYF. Full variable domain (rest looked up from reference TRBV7-8 and TRBJ2-5): GAGVSQSPRYKVAKRGQDVALRCDPISGHVSLFWYQQALGQGPEFLTYFQNEAQLDKSGLPSDRFFAERPEGSVSTLKIQRTQQEDSAVYLCASSLGDPGLAGTQYFGPGTRLLVL.

The chain joins TRBV9 to TRBJ1-2, with 9 bases lining up with TRBD1. Trimming cost V 0 bases and J 14 bases; bases outside gene matches: 8. Germline V gives CDR1 SGDLS, CDR2 YYNGEE. This CDR3 comprises 13 residues. The CDR3 bases are TGTGCCAGCAGCGTAGCCGGGACAGGGCAATGGACCTTC. It encodes CASSVAGTGQWTF.

The genes are TRBV10-3 and TRBJ1-5; TRBD1 matches at 7 bases. The CDR3 consists of 18 residues. Germline loops: CDR1 ENHRY, CDR2 SYGVKD. Trimming at V came to 2 bases and at J to 2 bases, leaving 12 bases not matched to a gene. The CDR3 spells CAISEQGGLTTGNQPQHF. The CDR3 nucleotides are TGTGCCATCAGTGAGCAGGGGGGTCTGACTACAGGCAATCAGCCCCAGCATTTT.

The chain employs TRBV30 and TRBJ1-6; D perhaps matches TRBD1 (5 bases). Germline V CDR1 and CDR2: GTSNPN, SVGIG (reference sequence). V shed 3 bases and J shed 0 bases, with 9 bases lying between them. The CDR3 runs 15 residues. Here the CDR3 DNA reads TGTGCCTGGAGCAGGGCGAGCTCCTATAATTCACCCCTCCACTTT. It is translated as CAWSRASSYNSPLHF.